The rows below give T cell receptor beta chains drawn from one sample of a study of T-cell memory formation after mild COVID-19. TCRdb processed the 5' RACE reads anew with MiXCR; each CDR3 protein has one entry. The profile shows around 370,000 distinct CDR3 sequences, roughly 21% of them singletons. Sequenced sample: PBMCs or a T cell subset sorted from them (not recorded which). The receptors here all came from an adult woman who had mild COVID-19 (a few samples of this study predate the infection). Cell type and time point are not known. CDR3s include the opening cysteine and the closing phenylalanine or tryptophan. A D gene is named only where the DNA matches it firmly. A clone size is listed for some rows: how often the clone was seen (once, few, many), or a class if it is expanded.

clone size: .; J gene: TRBJ2-3; CDR3 length: 15; V gene: TRBV20-1; D gene: .; CDR3 DNA: TGCAGTGCTAGAGATGGGCGGGCCCACACAGATACGCAGTATTTT; CDR3 protein: CSARDGRAHTDTQYF
clone size: .; J gene: TRBJ2-7; CDR3 length: 13; V gene: TRBV20-1; D gene: TRBD2; CDR3 DNA: TGCAGTGCTTCCAGGACTAGGAACTACGAGCAGTACTTC; CDR3 protein: CSASRTRNYEQYF
clone size: many; J gene: TRBJ2-3; CDR3 length: 16; V gene: TRBV20-1; D gene: TRBD2; CDR3 DNA: TGCAGTGCTAGCAGGCCGGGAGGGTCTAGCACAGATACGCAGTATTTT; CDR3 protein: CSASRPGGSSTDTQYF
clone size: few; J gene: TRBJ2-7; CDR3 length: 14; V gene: TRBV6-5; D gene: TRBD2; CDR3 DNA: TGTGCCAGCAGCCCGACTAGCGGGAGAAACGAGCAGTACTTC; CDR3 protein: CASSPTSGRNEQYF
clone size: .; J gene: TRBJ2-3; CDR3 length: 12; V gene: TRBV11-3; D gene: .; CDR3 DNA: TGTGCCAGAGGGGGTCTGGGAGATACGCAGTATTTT; CDR3 protein: CARGGLGDTQYF
clone size: .; J gene: TRBJ1-4; CDR3 length: 14; V gene: TRBV7-9; D gene: TRBD1; CDR3 DNA: TGTGCCAGCAGCTATCCAGGGGGAACTGAAAAACTGTTTTTT; CDR3 protein: CASSYPGGTEKLFF
clone size: few; J gene: TRBJ2-3; CDR3 length: 15; V gene: TRBV20-1; D gene: .; CDR3 DNA: TGCAGTGCTGAATTAATGCGACAGAACACAGATACGCAGTATTTT; CDR3 protein: CSAELMRQNTDTQYF
clone size: few; J gene: TRBJ1-2; CDR3 length: 13; V gene: TRBV25-1; D gene: .; CDR3 DNA: TGTGCCAGTCGGGAGGCCGGGACTCATGGCTACACCTTC; CDR3 protein: CASREAGTHGYTF
clone size: few; J gene: TRBJ1-2; CDR3 length: 18; V gene: TRBV29-1; D gene: TRBD1; CDR3 DNA: TGCAGCGTTGAATACGTCGGGACAGGCGTTCTTGAGATCTATGGCTACACCTTC; CDR3 protein: CSVEYVGTGVLEIYGYTF
clone size: .; J gene: TRBJ2-7; CDR3 length: 11; V gene: TRBV20-1; D gene: .; CDR3 DNA: TGCAGTGCGCAGGTCGGGTACGAGCAGTACTTC; CDR3 protein: CSAQVGYEQYF
clone size: .; J gene: TRBJ2-2; CDR3 length: 15; V gene: TRBV13; D gene: .; CDR3 DNA: TGTGCCAGCAGCTCATCAGGGACGAACACCGGGGAGCTGTTTTTT; CDR3 protein: CASSSSGTNTGELFF
clone size: few; J gene: TRBJ2-1; CDR3 length: 15; V gene: TRBV5-6; D gene: TRBD1; CDR3 DNA: TGTGCCAGCAGCTTTGGTCAGGGGGCCTGGAATGAGCAGTTCTTC; CDR3 protein: CASSFGQGAWNEQFF
clone size: many; J gene: TRBJ2-1; CDR3 length: 16; V gene: TRBV7-2; D gene: TRBD2; CDR3 DNA: TGTGCCAGCAGCCACGGACTAGCGGGGTTTTACAATGAGCAGTTCTTC; CDR3 protein: CASSHGLAGFYNEQFF
clone size: few; J gene: TRBJ1-1; CDR3 length: 12; V gene: TRBV10-3; D gene: TRBD1; CDR3 DNA: TGTGCCATCAGTCCCCGACAGGGGCAAGCTTTCTTT; CDR3 protein: CAISPRQGQAFF
clone size: few; J gene: TRBJ1-6; CDR3 length: 13; V gene: TRBV12-3/TRBV12-4; D gene: .; CDR3 DNA: TGTGCCAGCAGTTCGATTACAGGGCGGTCCCTCCACTTT; CDR3 protein: CASSSITGRSLHF
clone size: .; J gene: TRBJ2-7; CDR3 length: 13; V gene: TRBV2; D gene: TRBD2; CDR3 DNA: TGTGCCAGCATCGAGCGGGGAGACTACGAGCAGTACTTC; CDR3 protein: CASIERGDYEQYF
clone size: few; J gene: TRBJ2-5; CDR3 length: 17; V gene: TRBV7-9; D gene: TRBD1; CDR3 DNA: TGTGCCAGCAGCCGTGGTCCGGGACAGGGCCGTCAAGAGACCCAGTACTTC; CDR3 protein: CASSRGPGQGRQETQYF
clone size: few; J gene: TRBJ2-7; CDR3 length: 17; V gene: TRBV12-3/TRBV12-4; D gene: .; CDR3 DNA: TGTGCCAGCAGTTTAGCTGGGGGATTCGGACGGGTTGGGGAGCAGTACTTC; CDR3 protein: CASSLAGGFGRVGEQYF
clone size: few; J gene: TRBJ2-6; CDR3 length: 15; V gene: TRBV3-1; D gene: .; CDR3 DNA: TGTGCCAGCAGCCACGGGACTGTGGGAGCCAACGTCCTGACTTTC; CDR3 protein: CASSHGTVGANVLTF
clone size: .; J gene: TRBJ2-1; CDR3 length: 11; V gene: TRBV2; D gene: .; CDR3 DNA: TGTGCCAGCTCCGGACCTCTCAGGCAGTTCTTC; CDR3 protein: CASSGPLRQFF
clone size: .; J gene: TRBJ2-3; CDR3 length: 16; V gene: TRBV6-4; D gene: TRBD2; CDR3 DNA: TGTGCCAGCAGTGCCGAAGCGGGAGTCAGCACAGATACGCAGTATTTT; CDR3 protein: CASSAEAGVSTDTQYF
clone size: many; J gene: TRBJ2-7; CDR3 length: 15; V gene: TRBV12-3/TRBV12-4; D gene: .; CDR3 DNA: TGTGCCAGCAGTTTGGGGGGAGGAAGCTCCTACGAGCAGTACTTC; CDR3 protein: CASSLGGGSSYEQYF
clone size: .; J gene: TRBJ2-7; CDR3 length: 13; V gene: TRBV7-9; D gene: .; CDR3 DNA: TGTGCCAGCAGCCAAGTCGGGTTCTACGAGCAGTACTTC; CDR3 protein: CASSQVGFYEQYF
clone size: few; J gene: TRBJ2-5; CDR3 length: 13; V gene: TRBV29-1; D gene: .; CDR3 DNA: TGCAGCGTTGGTCCAGAGAGGGTGGAGACCCAGTACTTC; CDR3 protein: CSVGPERVETQYF
clone size: .; J gene: TRBJ2-7; CDR3 length: 17; V gene: TRBV6-5; D gene: .; CDR3 DNA: TGTGCCAGCAGAAGCGAAGGAGTGGGACCGCCAGTCTACGAGCAGTACTTC; CDR3 protein: CASRSEGVGPPVYEQYF
clone size: few; J gene: TRBJ2-7; CDR3 length: 12; V gene: TRBV20-1; D gene: .; CDR3 DNA: TGCAGTGCTAGTGGGGAATTCTACGAGCAGTACTTC; CDR3 protein: CSASGEFYEQYF
clone size: few; J gene: TRBJ2-7; CDR3 length: 15; V gene: TRBV5-4; D gene: .; CDR3 DNA: TGTGCCAGCAGCCTTGACGGGTTGGGATTCTACGAGCAGTACTTC; CDR3 protein: CASSLDGLGFYEQYF
clone size: few; J gene: TRBJ2-7; CDR3 length: 18; V gene: TRBV20-1; D gene: TRBD2; CDR3 DNA: TGCAGTGCTAGACCTTCTAGCGGGAGTTTCAACGTCCTATACGAGCAGTACTTC; CDR3 protein: CSARPSSGSFNVLYEQYF
clone size: few; J gene: TRBJ1-1; CDR3 length: 13; V gene: TRBV18; D gene: .; CDR3 DNA: TGTGCCAGCTCACCAACAAGGAACACTGAAGCTTTCTTT; CDR3 protein: CASSPTRNTEAFF
clone size: .; J gene: TRBJ1-2; CDR3 length: 12; V gene: TRBV7-3; D gene: .; CDR3 DNA: TGTGCCAGCCACTCCGCGGGGGAGGGCTACACCTTC; CDR3 protein: CASHSAGEGYTF
clone size: once; J gene: TRBJ1-6; CDR3 length: 16; V gene: TRBV5-4; D gene: TRBD1; CDR3 DNA: TGTGCCAGCAGCCCTGGACAGGGGGCCCAGGGTTCACACCTCCACTTT; CDR3 protein: CASSPGQGAQGSHLHF
clone size: .; J gene: TRBJ2-6; CDR3 length: 15; V gene: TRBV9; D gene: .; CDR3 DNA: TGTGCCAGCAGCGTAGCGGGATCTGGGGCCAACGTCCTGACTTTC; CDR3 protein: CASSVAGSGANVLTF
clone size: few; J gene: TRBJ2-1; CDR3 length: 16; V gene: TRBV9; D gene: TRBD2; CDR3 DNA: TGTGCCAGCAGCGTAGAATGGGCGGGAGCGGACAATGAGCAGTTCTTC; CDR3 protein: CASSVEWAGADNEQFF
clone size: few; J gene: TRBJ2-7; CDR3 length: 14; V gene: TRBV7-9; D gene: TRBD1; CDR3 DNA: TGTGCCAGCAGCAGGCCAGGGGGAGCCTACGAGCAGTACTTC; CDR3 protein: CASSRPGGAYEQYF
clone size: .; J gene: TRBJ2-3; CDR3 length: 16; V gene: TRBV4-2; D gene: .; CDR3 DNA: TGTGCCAGCAGCCAAGAGGACATAGGGTTGATAGATACGCAGTATTTT; CDR3 protein: CASSQEDIGLIDTQYF
clone size: once; J gene: TRBJ2-1; CDR3 length: 14; V gene: TRBV24-1; D gene: .; CDR3 DNA: TGTGCCACCAGGGGGGAAAGCTCCTACAATGAGCAGTTCTTC; CDR3 protein: CATRGESSYNEQFF
clone size: .; J gene: TRBJ2-4; CDR3 length: 16; V gene: TRBV20-1; D gene: TRBD2; CDR3 DNA: TGCAGTGCTAGAGATCCCGGGAGGGCCGGCAAAAACATTCAGTACTTC; CDR3 protein: CSARDPGRAGKNIQYF
clone size: .; J gene: TRBJ1-1; CDR3 length: 13; V gene: TRBV5-4; D gene: .; CDR3 DNA: TGTGCCAGCAGCTCGGGGGGAGGCGCTGAAGCTTTCTTT; CDR3 protein: CASSSGGGAEAFF
clone size: many; J gene: TRBJ1-1; CDR3 length: 15; V gene: TRBV5-6; D gene: .; CDR3 DNA: TGTGCCAGCAGCTTGGGATGGACAGCGAACACTGAAGCTTTCTTT; CDR3 protein: CASSLGWTANTEAFF
clone size: .; J gene: TRBJ1-5; CDR3 length: 16; V gene: TRBV7-8; D gene: .; CDR3 DNA: TGTGCCAGCAGCTTAGAGGGGGTAGTAGGCAATCAGCCCCAGCATTTT; CDR3 protein: CASSLEGVVGNQPQHF
clone size: few; J gene: TRBJ2-7; CDR3 length: 14; V gene: TRBV4-1; D gene: .; CDR3 DNA: TGCGCCAGCAGCCAGGCTATGAGCTCCTACGAGCAGTACTTC; CDR3 protein: CASSQAMSSYEQYF
clone size: .; J gene: TRBJ2-5; CDR3 length: 13; V gene: TRBV10-3; D gene: .; CDR3 DNA: TGTGCCATCAGTGAGTCGTATACGGAGACCCAGTACTTC; CDR3 protein: CAISESYTETQYF
clone size: .; J gene: TRBJ1-2; CDR3 length: 9; V gene: TRBV20-1; D gene: .; CDR3 DNA: TGCAGTGCTAGTGGTGGCTACACCTTC; CDR3 protein: CSASGGYTF
clone size: .; J gene: TRBJ1-5; CDR3 length: 15; V gene: TRBV6-5; D gene: TRBD1; CDR3 DNA: TGTGCCAGCAGCACTGACAGGGGGTCGGATCAGCCCCAGCATTTT; CDR3 protein: CASSTDRGSDQPQHF